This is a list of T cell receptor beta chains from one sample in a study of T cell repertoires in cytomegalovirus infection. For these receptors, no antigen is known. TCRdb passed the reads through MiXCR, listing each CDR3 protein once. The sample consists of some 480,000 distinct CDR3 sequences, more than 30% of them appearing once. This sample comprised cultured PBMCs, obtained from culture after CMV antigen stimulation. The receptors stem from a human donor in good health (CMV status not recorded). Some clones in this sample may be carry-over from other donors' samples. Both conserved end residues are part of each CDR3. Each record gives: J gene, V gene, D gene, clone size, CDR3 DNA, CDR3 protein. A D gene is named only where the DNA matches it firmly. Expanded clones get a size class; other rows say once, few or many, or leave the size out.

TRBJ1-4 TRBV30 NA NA TGTGCCTGGAGTGTGAGAGGGACGGGCAATGAAAAACTGTTTTTT CAWSVRGTGNEKLFF
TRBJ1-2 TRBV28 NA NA TGTGCCAGCAGTGAACCTAACTATGGCTACACCTTC CASSEPNYGYTF
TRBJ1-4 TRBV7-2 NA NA TGTGCCAGCAGCGTCGGGACCCGCGGGGAAAAACTGTTTTTT CASSVGTRGEKLFF
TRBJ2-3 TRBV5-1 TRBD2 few TGCGCCAGCAGCTTGGTTACTCTAGCGGGAGGGCCTGAAGATACGCAGTATTTT CASSLVTLAGGPEDTQYF
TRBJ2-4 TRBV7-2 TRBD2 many TGTGCCAGCAGCTCGGGACTAGCGGGAGGCACAAACATTCAGTACTTC CASSSGLAGGTNIQYF
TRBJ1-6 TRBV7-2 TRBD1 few TGTGCCAGCAGCTTAGCCCCGGGACAGAGCTCCTATAATTCACCCCTCCACTTT CASSLAPGQSSYNSPLHF
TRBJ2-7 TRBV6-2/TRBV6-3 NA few TGTGCCAGCAGTTACTCGATGGTTGGGACTGACTCGTTCTACGAGCAGTACTTC CASSYSMVGTDSFYEQYF
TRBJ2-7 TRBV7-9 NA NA TGTGCCAGCAGCTCCCTGGCTCGCGGCTACATGGGGGAGCAGTACTTC CASSSLARGYMGEQYF
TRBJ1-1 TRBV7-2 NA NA TGTGCCAGCAGCTGGGGGGGGTCTGGGGGCGGCACTGAAGCTTTCTTT CASSWGGSGGGTEAFF
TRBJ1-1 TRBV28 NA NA TGTGCCAGCAGTTTAGAGGGTTTATGGACTGAAGCTTTCTTT CASSLEGLWTEAFF
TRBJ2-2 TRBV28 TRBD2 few TGTGCCAGCAGTTTAAGTCCCTTTAGCGGGAGTAGTATCGGGGAGCTGTTTTTT CASSLSPFSGSSIGELFF